This entry is about one T cell receptor beta chain. As yet, its antigen is unknown. Here immunoSEQ multiplex PCR was the method, and the copy in TCRdb shows in-frame clones only, minus some. The data contain about 150,000 clones, 87% of them seen just once; the ten biggest clones take up 10% to 15%. The time point here: blood 2 weeks post-SBRT. This sample's treatment: 15 Gy SBRT to primary tumor, nephrectomy 4 weeks later. Serial blood draws occurred at baseline and 2 and 4 weeks post-SBRT. The patient's renal cell carcinoma had clear cell pathology. The CDR3 is made up of 16 amino acids. Trimming shortened V by 1 base and J by 4 bases, and 14 bases separated the two germline ends. The germline gives CDR1 SGHTA, CDR2 FQGNSA. The data stem from a study of radiation and T cells in renal cell carcinoma. Overall study findings and caveats: Baseline intratumoral clonotype presence is unknown without pretreatment biopsies. In blood, top tumor clones expanded by 2 weeks, shrinking by 4.

The V gene is TRBV7-2, the J gene TRBJ2-1; a possible D gene is TRBD2 (6 bases). The receptor was derived from a woman aged 45-60 years with renal cell carcinoma. The sample was blood, taken from a patient whose treatment included radiotherapy and nephrectomy. CDR3: CASSLVGTSGYNEQFF. CDR3 nucleotides: TGTGCCAGCAGCTTAGTTGGGACTTCCGGATACAATGAGCAGTTCTTC.